This entry lists 21 T cell receptor beta chains sequenced from one sample in a study of shared clonotypes between healthy human individuals. The data were produced by immunoSEQ multiplex PCR, yet TCRdb's version contains in-frame clones alone and is incomplete. The data hold around 2,000,000 clones, with about 95% observed a single time. CD45RO-negative, CCR7-selected cells formed the naive CD8 fraction, which excluded terminally differentiated effector memory CD45RA+ cells. Sequencing input: naive CD8+ T cells sorted from blood. The receptors shown here come from a young man in good health.

The chain is built from TRBV4-1 and TRBJ1-2; D not certain. The CDR3 covers 16 residues. Trimming cost V 1 base and J 4 bases, with 16 bases left between them. Germline lookup yields CDR1 MGHRA and CDR2 YSYEKL. The CDR3 here is CASSQGRPGGPYGYTF. In nucleotides, the CDR3 is TGCGCCAGCAGCCAAGGACGCCCGGGAGGGCCCTATGGCTACACCTTC.

This chain connects TRBV7-9 to TRBJ1-3, with no clear D. V dropped 1 base and J dropped 0 bases, with 10 bases sitting between them. Germline V gene data show CDR1 as SEHNR and CDR2 as FQNEAQ (reference sequence). This CDR3 contains 16 residues. The CDR3 protein is CASSLGPESSGNTIYF. The CDR3 DNA follows: TGTGCCAGCAGCTTAGGCCCGGAAAGCTCTGGAAACACCATATATTTT. The complete variable domain, with remaining parts taken from reference TRBV7-9 and TRBJ1-3, reads DTGVSQNPRHKITKRGQNVTFRCDPISEHNRLYWYRQTLGQGPEFLTYFQNEAQLEKSRLLSDRFSAERPKGSFSTLEIQRTEQGDSAMYLCASSLGPESSGNTIYFGEGSWLTVV.

The chain has TRBV5-6 and TRBJ2-3, with 9 nucleotides matching TRBD1. Germline assignment: CDR1 SGHDT and CDR2 YYEEEE. The ends lost 4 bases at V and 2 bases at J; junction bases unmatched: 17. This CDR3 has 19 amino acids. CDR3 amino acids: CASSATGGDLSRATDTQYF. The CDR3 coding sequence is TGTGCCAGCAGCGCGACAGGGGGGGACCTTAGCCGGGCCACAGATACGCAGTATTTT.

J is TRBJ2-1 and V is TRBV7-6; D not certain. This CDR3 has 12 residues. V was pared by 5 bases and J by 7 bases, with 9 bases between. Germline loops: CDR1 SGHVS, CDR2 FNYEAQ. DNA for the CDR3: TGTGCCAGCAGCGGCATGGGGAATGAGCAGTTCTTC. Its protein is CASSGMGNEQFF.

The V call is TRBV6-6, the J call TRBJ2-4, with D unclear. This CDR3 has 13 amino acids. Trimming removed 6 bases from V and 0 bases from J, with 6 bases in between. The V gene's germline CDR1 is MNHNY and CDR2 SVGAGI (reference sequence). The CDR3 nucleotides are TGTGCCAGCAGCCCCCTAGCCAAAAACATTCAGTACTTC. Amino acid sequence: CASSPLAKNIQYF.

J is TRBJ2-1 and V is TRBV19; the D gene is possibly TRBD2 (5 bases). From germline, CDR1 is LNHDA and CDR2 SQIVND (reference sequence). V was clipped by 5 bases and J by 10 bases, with 18 bases between them. This CDR3 spans 14 amino acids. The CDR3 sequence is CASSPYTAGGEQFF. CDR3 DNA: TGTGCCAGTAGTCCATATACGGCCGGCGGGGAGCAGTTCTTC.

The chain links TRBV11-2 to TRBJ2-1; 11 bases agree with TRBD1. This CDR3 spans 15 amino acids. Germline trimming cut 6 bases from V and 7 bases from J; bases unmatched to any gene: 8. The germline gives CDR1 SGHAT, CDR2 FQNNGV. The CDR3 DNA follows: TGTGCCAGCAGATCGGGACAGGGGGAGGCAAATGAGCAGTTCTTC. This codes for CASRSGQGEANEQFF.

Comments on this clone: Other DNA variants within this sample encode the same CDR3. V gene TRBV29-1 combines with J gene TRBJ1-1; no reliable D call. Germline assignment: CDR1 SQVTM and CDR2 ANQGSEA. This CDR3 contains 11 residues. V was cut by 6 bases and J by 1 base, with 6 bases left in between. CDR3 protein: CSVEANTEAFF. In DNA, the CDR3 is TGCAGCGTCGAGGCGAACACTGAAGCTTTCTTT.

On this clone: At the DNA level, this CDR3 is encoded by other sequences in the same sample as well. The chain is built from TRBV11-2 and TRBJ2-7; 7 bases match TRBD2. This CDR3 spans 14 amino acids. The trim removed 3 bases at V and 4 bases at J, leaving 6 bases unmatched. The germline CDR1 and CDR2 sequences are SGHAT and FQNNGV. The CDR3 DNA follows: TGTGCCAGCAGCTTGGGGACGGGGGGATACGAGCAGTACTTC. It encodes CASSLGTGGYEQYF.

The chain couples TRBV4-1 to TRBJ2-5; D unresolved. The CDR3 totals 16 residues. Germline-derived CDR1 and CDR2 are MGHRA and YSYEKL. V lost 0 bases to trimming and J lost 2 bases, with 13 bases between them. CDR3 bases: TGCGCCAGCAGCCAAGATCAAACCTCGTCACAAGAGACCCAGTACTTC. Protein: CASSQDQTSSQETQYF.

The rearrangement uses TRBV2 and TRBJ1-1, with TRBD1 matching 10 bases. CDR1 is SNHLY and CDR2 is FYNNEI in the germline V gene. V lost 1 base and J lost 4; bases outside the gene matches: 3. The CDR3 is 15 residues long. The CDR3, as DNA: TGTGCCAGCAGTGAAGGGACAGGGGGGGTCACTGAAGCTTTCTTT. Translating it yields CASSEGTGGVTEAFF.

This clone has a single count. This sequence joins TRBV6-5 and TRBJ2-7, with no clear D. The CDR3 loop spans 13 amino acids. CDR1 is MNHEY and CDR2 is SVGAGI in the germline V gene. V dropped 2 bases and J dropped 7 bases, with 12 bases sitting between them. Here the CDR3 reads CASSYANLQEQYF. The CDR3 bases are TGTGCCAGCAGTTACGCTAATTTGCAGGAGCAGTACTTC.

The chain uses TRBV19 and TRBJ1-2; no clear D gene. Germline CDR1 LNHDA, CDR2 SQIVND (reference sequence). This CDR3 spans 15 amino acids. V lost 7 bases and J lost 2, with 17 bases in between. CDR3: CASMEREMMNYGYTF. CDR3 sequence (DNA): TGTGCCAGTATGGAGCGAGAGATGATGAACTATGGCTACACCTTC.

This clone came up once. Written as DNA, the CDR3 is TGTGCCAGCAGTGAACCAGCGGGGGGGGTGTGGGAGCAGTACTTC. Amino acid sequence: CASSEPAGGVWEQYF. The chain joins TRBV6-1 to TRBJ2-7; 10 bases fit TRBD2. Trimming at V came to 2 bases and at J to 7 bases, leaving 8 bases not matched to a gene. This CDR3 region has 15 residues. Germline V gene lookup returns CDR1 MNHNS and CDR2 SASEGT.

V and J are TRBV5-1 and TRBJ2-7, with a possible D match to TRBD2 (5 bases). The CDR3 runs 15 residues. V lost 5 bases to trimming and J lost 2 bases, with 17 bases between them. From germline, CDR1 is SGHRS and CDR2 YFSETQ. In DNA, the CDR3 is TGCGCCAGCAGTCTAAGACGGGAAATTCCCTACGAGCAGTACTTC. Protein product: CASSLRREIPYEQYF.

In this sample, this clone turned up once. Other DNA sequences in this sample translate to the same CDR3. CDR3 amino acids: CASSQGGYEQYF. CDR3 DNA: TGTGCCAGCAGTCAGGGGGGCTACGAGCAGTACTTC. The genes are TRBV27 and TRBJ2-7, with D perhaps TRBD1 (7 bases). V was pared by 5 bases and J by 3 bases, with 8 bases between. The CDR3 spans 12 residues. The germline CDR1 and CDR2 sequences are MNHEY and SMNVEV (reference sequence).

V and J are TRBV7-9 and TRBJ1-4; TRBD1 is a possible D gene (6 bases). V was shortened by 5 bases and J by 4 bases, with 14 bases between the two germline ends. Germline V gene sequence: CDR1 SEHNR, CDR2 FQNEAQ (reference sequence). CDR3 length: 15 amino acids. As DNA, the CDR3 is TGTGCCAGCAGCCCCGGGACACAAAATAATGAAAAACTGTTTTTT. Translating it yields CASSPGTQNNEKLFF.

The rearrangement links TRBV5-1 to TRBJ2-4, with 9 bases lining up with TRBD1. CDR3 length: 15 amino acids. Germline loops: CDR1 SGHRS, CDR2 YFSETQ. J gave up 6 bases and V 4 bases, and 8 bases lay outside the gene matches. The CDR3 loop reads CASSPGQGPTNIQYF. The CDR3 DNA is TGCGCCAGCAGCCCGGGACAGGGTCCTACAAACATTCAGTACTTC.

As for this clone: The sample carries other DNA sequences with the same CDR3. The CDR3 nucleotides are TGTGCCAGCAGAGCTCGGGACAACACCTACGAGCAGTACTTC. Translated: CASRARDNTYEQYF. The gene calls are TRBV28 and TRBJ2-7, with a tentative D call TRBD1 (6 bases). This CDR3 spans 14 amino acids. The V gene lost 6 bases and the J gene lost 2 bases, with 14 bases spanning the gap. Germline CDR1 and CDR2: MDHEN and SYDVKM. Full variable domain (remainder filled in from reference TRBV28 and TRBJ2-7): DVKVTQSSRYLVKRTGEKVFLECVQDMDHENMFWYRQDPGLGLRLIYFSYDVKMKEKGDIPEGYSVSREKKERFSLILESASTNQTSMYLCASRARDNTYEQYFGPGTRLTVT.

This CDR3 reads CASSPYTNTEAFF. In DNA, the CDR3 is TGTGCCAGCAGCCCTTATACGAACACTGAAGCTTTCTTT. This chain connects TRBV7-9 to TRBJ1-1, with D unresolved. This CDR3 has 13 amino acids. Trimming stripped 5 bases from V and 1 base from J, with 8 bases between. In germline, CDR1 is SEHNR, CDR2 FQNEAQ (reference sequence).

J is TRBJ2-7 and V is TRBV9; D might be TRBD1 (6 bases). CDR1 and CDR2 from the germline V gene are SGDLS and YYNGEE. The CDR3 is made up of 13 amino acids. V was pared by 4 bases and J by 5 bases, with 13 bases between. CDR3: CASSPWGQDEQYF. CDR3 DNA: TGTGCCAGCAGCCCCTGGGGGCAGGACGAGCAGTACTTC.